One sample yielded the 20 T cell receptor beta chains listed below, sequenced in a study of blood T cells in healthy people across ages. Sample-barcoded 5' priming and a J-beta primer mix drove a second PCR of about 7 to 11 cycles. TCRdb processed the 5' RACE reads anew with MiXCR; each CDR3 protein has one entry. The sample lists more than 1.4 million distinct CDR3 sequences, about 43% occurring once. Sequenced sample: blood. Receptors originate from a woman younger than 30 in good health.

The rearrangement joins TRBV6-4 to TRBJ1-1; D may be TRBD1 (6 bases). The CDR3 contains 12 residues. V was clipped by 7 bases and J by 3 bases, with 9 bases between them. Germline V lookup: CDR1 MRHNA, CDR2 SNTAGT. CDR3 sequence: CASKAGDTEAFF. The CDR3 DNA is TGTGCCAGCAAAGCAGGGGACACTGAAGCTTTCTTT.

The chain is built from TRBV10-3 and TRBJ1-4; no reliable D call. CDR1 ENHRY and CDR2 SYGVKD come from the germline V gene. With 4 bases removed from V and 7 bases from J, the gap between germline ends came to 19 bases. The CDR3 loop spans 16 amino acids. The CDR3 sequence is CAISAGGGVEGEKLFF. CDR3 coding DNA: TGTGCCATCAGTGCCGGCGGTGGGGTCGAGGGTGAAAAACTGTTTTTT.

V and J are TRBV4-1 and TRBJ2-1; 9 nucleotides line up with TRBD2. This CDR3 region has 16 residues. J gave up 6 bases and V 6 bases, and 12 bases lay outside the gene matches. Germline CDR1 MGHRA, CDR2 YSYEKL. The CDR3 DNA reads TGCGCCAGCAGACTATTTAGCGGGGGCAATACCAATGAGCAGTTCTTC. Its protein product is CASRLFSGGNTNEQFF.

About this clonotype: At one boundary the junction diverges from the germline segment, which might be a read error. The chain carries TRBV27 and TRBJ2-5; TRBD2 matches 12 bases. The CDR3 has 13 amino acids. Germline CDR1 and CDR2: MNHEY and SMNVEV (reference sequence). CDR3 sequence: CASSLSGLAGLYF. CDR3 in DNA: TGTGCCAGCAGTCTATCCGGACTAGCGGGGTTGTACTTC.

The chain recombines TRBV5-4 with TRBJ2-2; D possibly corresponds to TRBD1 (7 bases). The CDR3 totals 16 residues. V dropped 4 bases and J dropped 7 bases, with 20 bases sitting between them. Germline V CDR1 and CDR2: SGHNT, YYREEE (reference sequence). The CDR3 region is CASSPRETGYSGELFF. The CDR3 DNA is TGTGCCAGCAGCCCTCGGGAGACAGGGTATAGCGGGGAGCTGTTTTTT. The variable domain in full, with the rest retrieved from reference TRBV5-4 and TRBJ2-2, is ETGVTQSPTHLIKTRGQQVTLRCSSQSGHNTVSWYQQALGQGPQFIFQYYREEENGRGNFPPRFSGLQFPNYSSELNVNALELDDSALYLCASSPRETGYSGELFFGEGSRLTVL.

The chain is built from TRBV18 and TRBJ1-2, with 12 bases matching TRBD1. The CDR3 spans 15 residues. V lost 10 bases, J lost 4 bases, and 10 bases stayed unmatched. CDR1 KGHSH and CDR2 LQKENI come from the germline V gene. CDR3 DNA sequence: TGTGCCAACTCCGGGGACAGGGGGCGCATCTATGGCTACACCTTC. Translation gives CANSGDRGRIYGYTF.

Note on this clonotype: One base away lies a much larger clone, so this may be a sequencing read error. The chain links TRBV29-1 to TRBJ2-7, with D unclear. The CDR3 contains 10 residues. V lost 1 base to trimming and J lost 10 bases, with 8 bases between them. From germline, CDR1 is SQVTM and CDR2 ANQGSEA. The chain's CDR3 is CSVEARPQYF. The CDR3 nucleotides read TGCAGCGTTGAAGCCCGACCCCAGTACTTC.

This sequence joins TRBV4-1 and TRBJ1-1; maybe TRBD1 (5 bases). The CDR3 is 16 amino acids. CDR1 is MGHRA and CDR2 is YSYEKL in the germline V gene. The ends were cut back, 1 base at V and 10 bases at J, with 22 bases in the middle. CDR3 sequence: CASSQGWGTTTAIAFF. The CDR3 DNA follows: TGCGCCAGCAGCCAAGGGTGGGGCACGACGACTGCTATAGCTTTCTTT.

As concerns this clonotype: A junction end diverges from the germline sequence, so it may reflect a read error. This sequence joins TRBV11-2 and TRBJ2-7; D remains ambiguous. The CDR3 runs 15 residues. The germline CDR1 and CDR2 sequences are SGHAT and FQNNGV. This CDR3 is CASSLSTQSSYKQYF. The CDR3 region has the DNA TGTGCCAGCAGTTTATCGACGCAGAGCTCCTACAAGCAGTACTTC.

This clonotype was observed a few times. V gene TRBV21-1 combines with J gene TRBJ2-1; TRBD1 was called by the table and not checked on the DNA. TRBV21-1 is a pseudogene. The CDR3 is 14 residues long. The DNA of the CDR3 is TGTGCCAGCAGCAAAGGGCAGGGGGTGTATGAGCAGTTCTTC. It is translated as CASSKGQGVYEQFF.

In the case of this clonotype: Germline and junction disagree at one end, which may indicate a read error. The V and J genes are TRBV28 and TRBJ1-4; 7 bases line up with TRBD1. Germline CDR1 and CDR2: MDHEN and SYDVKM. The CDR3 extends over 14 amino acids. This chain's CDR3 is CTSSSGTVGEKLFF. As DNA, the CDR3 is TGTACCAGCAGTTCAGGGACAGTGGGTGAAAAACTGTTTTTT. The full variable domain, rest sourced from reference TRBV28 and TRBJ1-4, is DVKVTQSSRYLVKRTGEKVFLECVQDMDHENMFWYRQDPGLGLRLIYFSYDVKMKEKGDIPEGYSVSREKKERFSLILESASTNQTSMYLCTSSSGTVGEKLFFGSGTQLSVL.

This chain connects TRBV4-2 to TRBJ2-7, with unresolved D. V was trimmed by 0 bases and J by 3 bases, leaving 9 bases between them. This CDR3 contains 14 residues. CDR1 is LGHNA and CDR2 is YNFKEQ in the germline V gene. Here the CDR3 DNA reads TGTGCCAGCAGCCAAGATGAGGTAGACTACGAGCAGTACTTC. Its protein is CASSQDEVDYEQYF.

This CDR3 reads CASSDSNYIYTF. Here the CDR3 DNA reads TGTGCCAGCAGTGATTCCAACTATATCTACACCTTC. The J gene is TRBJ1-2, the V gene TRBV6-6, with D uncertain. V shed 5 bases and J shed 10 bases, with 14 bases lying between them. This CDR3 region has 12 residues. Germline V gene data show CDR1 as MNHNY and CDR2 as SVGAGI (reference sequence).

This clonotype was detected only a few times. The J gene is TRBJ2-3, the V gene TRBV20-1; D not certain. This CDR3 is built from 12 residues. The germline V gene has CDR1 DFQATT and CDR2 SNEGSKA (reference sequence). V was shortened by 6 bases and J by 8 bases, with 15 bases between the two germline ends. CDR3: CSALRALGTQYF. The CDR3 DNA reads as TGCAGTGCCCTTAGGGCGCTCGGTACGCAGTATTTT.

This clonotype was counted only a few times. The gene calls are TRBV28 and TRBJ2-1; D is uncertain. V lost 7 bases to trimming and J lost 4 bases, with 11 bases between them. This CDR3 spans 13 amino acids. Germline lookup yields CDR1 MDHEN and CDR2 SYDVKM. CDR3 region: CASIAWGYNEQFF. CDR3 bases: TGTGCCAGCATCGCTTGGGGTTACAATGAGCAGTTCTTC.

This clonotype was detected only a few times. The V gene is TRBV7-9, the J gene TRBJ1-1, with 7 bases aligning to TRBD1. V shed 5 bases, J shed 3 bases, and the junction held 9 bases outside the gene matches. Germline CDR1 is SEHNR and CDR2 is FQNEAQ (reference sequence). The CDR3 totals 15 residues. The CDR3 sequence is CASSPQGERDTEAFF. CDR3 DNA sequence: TGTGCCAGCAGCCCGCAGGGGGAACGTGACACTGAAGCTTTCTTT.

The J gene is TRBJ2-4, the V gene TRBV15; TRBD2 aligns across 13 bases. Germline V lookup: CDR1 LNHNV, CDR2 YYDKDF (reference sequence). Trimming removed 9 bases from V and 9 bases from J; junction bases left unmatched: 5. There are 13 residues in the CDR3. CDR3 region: CATRTSGSGIQYF. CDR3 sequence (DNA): TGTGCCACGAGGACTAGCGGGAGCGGCATTCAGTACTTC.

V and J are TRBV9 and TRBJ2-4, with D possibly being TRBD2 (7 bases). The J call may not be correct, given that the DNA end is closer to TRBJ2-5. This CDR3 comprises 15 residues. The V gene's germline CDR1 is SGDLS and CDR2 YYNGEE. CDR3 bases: TGTGCCAGCAGCGTAGCTGGCGGGGGCGGAGAGACCCAGTACTTC. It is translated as CASSVAGGGGETQYF.

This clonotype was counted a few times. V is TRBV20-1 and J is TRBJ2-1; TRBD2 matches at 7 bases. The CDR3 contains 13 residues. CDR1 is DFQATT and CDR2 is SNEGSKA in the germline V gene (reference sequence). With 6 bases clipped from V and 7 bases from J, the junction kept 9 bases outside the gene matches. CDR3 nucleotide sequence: TGCAGTGCGCTCTTTGGCGGGAGTAATGAGCAGTTCTTC. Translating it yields CSALFGGSNEQFF.

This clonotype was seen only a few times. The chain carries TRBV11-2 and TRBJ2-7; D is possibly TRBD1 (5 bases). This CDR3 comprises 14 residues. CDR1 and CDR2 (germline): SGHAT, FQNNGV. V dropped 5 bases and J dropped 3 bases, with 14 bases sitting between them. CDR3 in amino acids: CASSSTSGFYEQYF. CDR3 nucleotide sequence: TGTGCCAGCAGCAGCACCTCAGGGTTCTACGAGCAGTACTTC.